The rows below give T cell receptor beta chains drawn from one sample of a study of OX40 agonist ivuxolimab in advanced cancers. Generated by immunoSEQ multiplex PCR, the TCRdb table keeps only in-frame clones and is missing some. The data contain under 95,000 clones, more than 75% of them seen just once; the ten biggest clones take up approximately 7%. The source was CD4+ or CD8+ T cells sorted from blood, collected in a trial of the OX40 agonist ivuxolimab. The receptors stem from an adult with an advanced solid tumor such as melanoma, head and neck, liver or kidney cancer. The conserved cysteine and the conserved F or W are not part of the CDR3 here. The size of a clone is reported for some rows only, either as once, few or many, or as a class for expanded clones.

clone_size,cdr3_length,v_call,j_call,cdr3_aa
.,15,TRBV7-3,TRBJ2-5,ASSSLGLAGGKETQY
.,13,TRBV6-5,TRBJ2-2,ASSQKTGGPGELF
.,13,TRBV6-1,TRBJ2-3,ASSEQVGGLDTQY
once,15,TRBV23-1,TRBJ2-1,ASNLYGRGSSYNEQF
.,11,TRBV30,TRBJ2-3,AWSRGVWDTQY
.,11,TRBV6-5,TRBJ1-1,ASRPAGSTEAF
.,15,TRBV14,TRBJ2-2,ASSYRGDRWGTGELF
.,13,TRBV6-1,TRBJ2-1,ASIGRGGRFNEQF
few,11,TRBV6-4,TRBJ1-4,ASEGQGHEKLF
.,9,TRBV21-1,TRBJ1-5,ASRLIRPQH
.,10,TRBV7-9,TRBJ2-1,ASSSVRHLQF
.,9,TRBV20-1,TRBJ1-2,SARANYGYT
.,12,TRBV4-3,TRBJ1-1,ASSHPVMNTEAF
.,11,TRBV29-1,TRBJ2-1,SAPLRTFNEQF
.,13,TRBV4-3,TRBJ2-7,ASSQEPFGTYEQY
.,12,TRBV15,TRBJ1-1,ATSPWRETSEAF
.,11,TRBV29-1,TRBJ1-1,SVIMWANTEAF
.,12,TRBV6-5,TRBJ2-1,ASSQGLAGREQF
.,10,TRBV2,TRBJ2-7,ATYSERNEQY
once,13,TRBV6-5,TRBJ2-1,ASSYGLAGGNEQF
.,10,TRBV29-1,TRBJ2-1,SVEIQNNEQF
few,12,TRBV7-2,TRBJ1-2,ASRGLSAGDGYT
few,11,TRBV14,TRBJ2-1,ASSLQGLSEQF
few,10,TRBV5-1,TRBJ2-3,ASSLTSDTQY
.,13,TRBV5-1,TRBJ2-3,ASSRGDTFTDTQY
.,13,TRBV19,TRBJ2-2,ASSIIGQTTGELF
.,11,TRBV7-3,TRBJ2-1,ASSLTEAAEQF
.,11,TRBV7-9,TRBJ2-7,ASSLPGGYEQY
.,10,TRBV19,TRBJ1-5,ASDVWGQPQH
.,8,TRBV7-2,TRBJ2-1,ASSYGEQF
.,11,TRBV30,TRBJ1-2,AWSVASLRGYT